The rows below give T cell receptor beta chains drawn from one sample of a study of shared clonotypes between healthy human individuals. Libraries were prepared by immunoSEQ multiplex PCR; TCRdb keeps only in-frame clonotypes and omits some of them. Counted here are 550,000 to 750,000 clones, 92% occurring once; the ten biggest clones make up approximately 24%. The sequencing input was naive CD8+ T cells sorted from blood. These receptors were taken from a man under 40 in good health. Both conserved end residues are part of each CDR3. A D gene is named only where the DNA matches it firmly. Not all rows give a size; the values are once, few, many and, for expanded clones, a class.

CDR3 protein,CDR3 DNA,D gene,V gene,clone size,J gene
CASSTREGLAGSYNEQFF,TGTGCCAGTAGTACCCGGGAGGGACTAGCGGGCTCCTACAATGAGCAGTTCTTC,TRBD2,TRBV19,once,TRBJ2-1
CASSLLAGGYTDTQYF,TGTGCCAGCAGCTTACTAGCGGGAGGCTACACAGATACGCAGTATTTT,TRBD2,TRBV7-7,once,TRBJ2-3
CASSLEGTGELFF,TGTGCCAGCAGCTTAGAAGGGACCGGGGAGCTGTTTTTT,NA,TRBV13,NA,TRBJ2-2
CATLRTGISGSDTQYF,TGTGCCACCCTAAGAACAGGGATTAGTGGTTCAGATACGCAGTATTTT,NA,TRBV6-6,once,TRBJ2-3
CASSQQGGGTDTQYF,TGTGCCAGCAGCCAACAGGGGGGTGGGACAGATACGCAGTATTTT,TRBD1,TRBV7-9,NA,TRBJ2-3
CASSEYGGGYTF,TGTGCCAGCAGTGAATATGGTGGGGGCTACACCTTC,NA,TRBV25-1,NA,TRBJ1-2
CASSNPAANLFF,TGTGCCAGCAGTAATCCGGCAGCCAACCTGTTCTTC,NA,TRBV25-1,NA,TRBJ2-1
CASSLGRLVGTDTQYF,TGCGCCAGCAGCTTGGGGAGATTAGTCGGCACAGATACGCAGTATTTT,NA,TRBV5-1,NA,TRBJ2-3
CASSLRTDRNYGYTF,TGTGCCAGCAGCCTTCGGACAGACCGTAACTATGGCTACACCTTC,NA,TRBV7-9,NA,TRBJ1-2
CASAAGGGEQYF,TGTGCCAGCGCAGCGGGAGGAGGCGAGCAGTACTTC,TRBD2,TRBV5-6,NA,TRBJ2-7
CASSYTLTGWDAFF,TGTGCCAGCAGTTACACCTTGACGGGGTGGGATGCTTTCTTT,NA,TRBV6-5,few,TRBJ1-1
CASTTGGEETQYF,TGTGCCAGCACCACAGGGGGCGAAGAGACCCAGTACTTC,TRBD1,TRBV28,NA,TRBJ2-5
CASSLPLTNEKLFF,TGTGCCAGCAGCTTACCTTTAACTAATGAAAAACTGTTTTTT,NA,TRBV7-9,once,TRBJ1-4
CASNSDGYTF,TGTGCCAGCAATTCGGATGGCTACACCTTC,NA,TRBV2,few,TRBJ1-2
CASSLAGGGYTF,TGTGCCAGCAGCTTGGCCGGGGGAGGCTACACCTTC,NA,TRBV5-8,NA,TRBJ1-2
CASSRLAGGNEQFF,TGTGCCAGCAGCCGACTAGCGGGAGGCAATGAGCAGTTCTTC,TRBD2,TRBV6-1,NA,TRBJ2-1
CASSQALAGVWSEQYF,TGTGCCAGCAGCCAAGCTCTAGCGGGAGTGTGGAGCGAGCAGTACTTC,TRBD2,TRBV14,once,TRBJ2-7
CASSSWDRPDTQYF,TGTGCCAGCAGCTCCTGGGACAGGCCAGATACGCAGTATTTT,TRBD1,TRBV11-3,NA,TRBJ2-3
CASSDSPGLIDGYTF,TGTGCCAGCAGTGATTCCCCGGGACTGATAGATGGCTACACCTTC,NA,TRBV6-4,NA,TRBJ1-2
CSVEGGQGGTGELFF,TGCAGCGTTGAAGGAGGACAGGGGGGTACCGGGGAGCTGTTTTTT,TRBD1,TRBV29-1,NA,TRBJ2-2
CASSLRTVPEQYF,TGTGCCAGCAGCTTAAGGACAGTCCCCGAGCAGTACTTC,NA,TRBV7-8,NA,TRBJ2-7
CASTGASYEQYF,TGTGCCAGTACAGGGGCCTCCTACGAGCAGTACTTC,TRBD1,TRBV27,NA,TRBJ2-7
CASGDRGSTDTQYF,TGTGCCAGCGGCGACAGGGGTAGCACAGATACGCAGTATTTT,TRBD1,TRBV25-1,few,TRBJ2-3